The 18 T cell receptor beta chains in this list originate from one sample, sequenced in a study of T-cell memory formation after mild COVID-19. TCRdb re-analysed the 5' RACE reads in MiXCR, keeping a single row per CDR3 protein. Among roughly 550,000 distinct CDR3 sequences, roughly 21% were seen once, and the ten largest hold about 12%. Material for sequencing was PBMCs or a T cell subset sorted from them (not recorded which). The receptors were gathered from an adult woman who had mild COVID-19 (a few samples of this study predate the infection). Cell type and time point are not known.

The V gene is TRBV5-1, the J gene TRBJ2-3; D may match TRBD1 or TRBD2 (5 bases each). The CDR3 length is 16 residues. V lost 5 bases, J lost 2 bases, and 18 bases lay in between. CDR1 and CDR2 from the germline V gene are SGHRS and YFSETQ. CDR3: CASSTPGRIFTDTQYF. The CDR3 DNA reads as TGCGCCAGCAGTACTCCGGGACGGATATTCACAGATACGCAGTATTTT.

This clonotype occurred a few times. V gene TRBV5-1 combines with J gene TRBJ2-7, with a tentative D call TRBD2 (6 bases). Per the germline V gene, CDR1 is SGHRS and CDR2 is YFSETQ. V was trimmed by 3 bases and J by 9 bases, leaving 19 bases between them. The length of the CDR3 is 14 residues. In DNA form, the CDR3 reads TGCGCCAGCAGCTCAGCAGCCATCCCCGGGGGGCAGTACTTC. Translation gives CASSSAAIPGGQYF. The full variable domain, in which reference TRBV5-1 and TRBJ2-7 provide the parts outside the CDR3, is KAGVTQTPRYLIKTRGQQVTLSCSPISGHRSVSWYQQTPGQGLQFLFEYFSETQRNKGNFPGRFSGRQFSNSRSEMNVSTLELGDSALYLCASSSAAIPGGQYFGPGTRLTVT.

The J gene is TRBJ1-4, the V gene TRBV5-5, with D unresolved. Germline V gene lookup returns CDR1 SGHKS and CDR2 YYEKEE (reference sequence). V lost 0 bases to trimming and J lost 3 bases, with 9 bases between them. The CDR3 runs to 15 residues. For the CDR3, the DNA is TGTGCCAGCAGCTTGGCCCCATGGCCTAATGAAAAACTGTTTTTT. Protein product: CASSLAPWPNEKLFF.

V and J are TRBV7-3 and TRBJ2-2, with no clear D. CDR1 is SGHTA, CDR2 FQGTGA, per germline. CDR3 size: 14 residues. Trimming stripped 2 bases from V and 4 bases from J, with 8 bases between. CDR3 DNA sequence: TGTGCCAGCAGCTTAGTCCGGTCCACCGGGGAGCTGTTTTTT. Amino acids: CASSLVRSTGELFF.

The rearrangement links TRBV20-1 to TRBJ1-1; maybe TRBD1 (6 bases). V was trimmed by 3 bases and J by 6 bases, leaving 11 bases between them. This CDR3 is 12 amino acids long. Germline loops: CDR1 DFQATT, CDR2 SNEGSKA (reference sequence). This CDR3 reads CSASYRDPEAFF. For the CDR3, the DNA is TGCAGTGCTAGTTACAGGGACCCTGAAGCTTTCTTT.

This clonotype was counted a few times. The chain is built from TRBV12-3 or TRBV12-4 and TRBJ2-3, with 9 bases matching TRBD2. The CDR3 loop spans 18 amino acids. Germline trimming cut 1 base from V and 1 base from J; bases unmatched to any gene: 9. CDR3 in DNA: TGTGCCAGCAGTTTAGGCGGGAGGGCCGGTAGCGGCACAGATACGCAGTATTTT. Translation gives CASSLGGRAGSGTDTQYF.

This clonotype was counted a few times. The chain carries TRBV5-1 and TRBJ2-1, with 7 bases identical to TRBD2. With V trimmed by 4 bases and J by 4 bases, 14 bases remained unmatched. Per the germline V gene, CDR1 is SGHRS and CDR2 is YFSETQ. This CDR3 comprises 17 residues. The CDR3 nucleotides are TGCGCCAGCAGCAGCGGGGAGGGTTCCCCACAATACAATGAGCAGTTCTTC. Encoded protein: CASSSGEGSPQYNEQFF.

This clonotype was counted between two and nine times. J is TRBJ2-5 and V is TRBV6-2 or TRBV6-3; 8 bases are a match to TRBD2. The ends lost 8 bases at V and 0 bases at J; junction bases unmatched: 5. Germline-derived CDR1 and CDR2 are MNHEY and SVGEGT. The CDR3 extends over 14 amino acids. CDR3 in DNA: TGTGCCAGCTGGACTAGCCCGCACCAAGAGACCCAGTACTTC. The encoded protein is CASWTSPHQETQYF.

This clonotype was recorded a few times. V usage is TRBV2 and J usage is TRBJ1-1; D call uncertain. This CDR3 is built from 14 residues. Germline values: CDR1 SNHLY, CDR2 FYNNEI. The germline V and J ends were trimmed by 3 bases and 1 base, with 9 bases remaining between them. The CDR3 nucleotides read TGTGCCAGCAGTGACACTCCGTGGAACACTGAAGCTTTCTTT. Amino acids: CASSDTPWNTEAFF.

This clonotype was seen more than once but under ten times. The V call is TRBV25-1, the J call TRBJ2-7; no clear D gene. This CDR3 has 14 amino acids. Looked up from germline, CDR1 is MGHDK and CDR2 is SYGVNS. The ends were cut back, 1 base at V and 6 bases at J, with 13 bases in the middle. The CDR3 here is CASSESGGIFEQYF. CDR3 DNA sequence: TGTGCCAGCAGTGAATCTGGCGGCATATTCGAGCAGTACTTC.

This clonotype occurred a few times. The chain recombines TRBV24-1 with TRBJ2-3, with a tentative D call TRBD2 (6 bases). The V end was cut by 1 base, the J end by 0 bases, with 10 bases between. CDR3 length: 16 residues. Germline V gene sequence: CDR1 KGHDR, CDR2 SFDVKD. The CDR3 bases are TGTGCCACCAGTGATTTTCGCGGGACTAGCACAGATACGCAGTATTTT. Its translation: CATSDFRGTSTDTQYF.

This clonotype was recorded many times. The chain combines TRBV4-1 with TRBJ1-4; a weak D match, TRBD1 (5 bases). The germline gives CDR1 MGHRA, CDR2 YSYEKL. Trimming removed 1 base at V and 4 bases at J, with 10 bases between. This CDR3 region has 15 residues. The CDR3 nucleotides are TGCGCCAGCAGCCAAGGGTACGGGGGTAATGAAAAACTGTTTTTT. Its translation is CASSQGYGGNEKLFF.

This clonotype showed up many times. This sequence joins TRBV10-2 and TRBJ2-3; a weak D match, TRBD2 (5 bases). Deletions cut 6 bases from V and 3 bases from J, with 13 bases between. CDR1 is WSHSY, CDR2 SAAADI, per germline. The CDR3 extends over 14 amino acids. CDR3 residues: CASSYGVVTDTQYF. The CDR3 DNA is TGCGCCAGCAGCTACGGGGTGGTGACAGATACGCAGTATTTT.

This clonotype was picked up a small number of times. The chain joins TRBV6-5 to TRBJ2-1; 9 bases agree with TRBD2. Germline loops: CDR1 MNHEY, CDR2 SVGAGI. V dropped 0 bases and J dropped 6; count of bases not matched to a gene: 3. The CDR3 consists of 15 residues. CDR3 nucleotide sequence: TGTGCCAGCAGTTACTCGGGTAGCGGGAGCAATGAGCAGTTCTTC. This codes for CASSYSGSGSNEQFF.

This clonotype has only a few counts. The chain is built from TRBV4-1 and TRBJ1-6; TRBD1 matches 8 bases. Per the germline V gene, CDR1 is MGHRA and CDR2 is YSYEKL. V gave up 0 bases and J gave up 7 bases; unmatched junction bases: 2. CDR3 size: 15 residues. This CDR3 reads CASSQETGVNSPLHF. The CDR3 region has the DNA TGCGCCAGCAGCCAAGAGACAGGGGTAAATTCACCCCTCCACTTT.

CDR3 protein: CASSLNTALETQYF. The CDR3 DNA reads as TGCGCCAGCAGCTTGAATACAGCACTGGAGACCCAGTACTTC. V and J are TRBV5-1 and TRBJ2-5, with unresolved D. V was cut by 1 base and J by 5 bases, with 12 bases left in between. CDR1 is SGHRS, CDR2 YFSETQ, per germline. The CDR3 extends over 14 amino acids. Together with reference TRBV5-1 and TRBJ2-5, the CDR3 gives the full variable domain: KAGVTQTPRYLIKTRGQQVTLSCSPISGHRSVSWYQQTPGQGLQFLFEYFSETQRNKGNFPGRFSGRQFSNSRSEMNVSTLELGDSALYLCASSLNTALETQYFGPGTRLLVL.

This clonotype was counted ten times or more. This rearrangement joins TRBV10-2 to TRBJ1-3; D is perhaps TRBD1 (5 bases). Trimming took off 3 bases at V and 4 bases at J, with 13 bases between the two ends. The CDR3 covers 15 residues. Germline V gene sequence: CDR1 WSHSY, CDR2 SAAADI. The CDR3 loop is CASSDWGILGNTIYF. DNA of the CDR3: TGCGCCAGCAGTGACTGGGGGATCCTAGGAAACACCATATATTTT.

This clonotype showed up just a few times. The rearrangement joins TRBV12-3 or TRBV12-4 to TRBJ2-5; 11 bases fit TRBD2. With 3 bases clipped from V and 5 bases from J, the junction kept 5 bases outside the gene matches. This CDR3 has 15 amino acids. The CDR3 nucleotides read TGTGCCAGCAGTTTGGTAGCGGGGGGGTCGGAGACCCAGTACTTC. This encodes CASSLVAGGSETQYF.